This passage covers 9 T cell receptor beta chains from one sample sequenced in a study of CD8 T cells in ankylosing spondylitis. TCRdb reprocessed the 5' RACE reads with MiXCR, giving one entry per CDR3 protein. The sample lists just under 350,000 distinct CDR3 sequences; about 15% were seen once. Sequencing input: blood, either unsorted or a sorted T cell fraction (not recorded which). The receptors here all came from a male donor with ankylosing spondylitis or in good health (not recorded which).

The rearrangement uses TRBV5-1 and TRBJ2-1; 14 positions agree with TRBD2. The CDR3 covers 16 residues. Unmatched junction bases numbered 4, after V lost 0 bases and J lost 8 bases. Germline V gene lookup returns CDR1 SGHRS and CDR2 YFSETQ. CDR3 in DNA: TGCGCCAGCAGCTTGGGGGGACTAGCGGGAGTCGATGAGCAGTTCTTC. It specifies CASSLGGLAGVDEQFF.

A few counts support this clonotype. This rearrangement joins TRBV5-1 to TRBJ1-2, with D unclear. This CDR3 has 15 amino acids. Trimming pared 0 bases from V and 0 bases from J, leaving 9 bases between. Germline V lookup: CDR1 SGHRS, CDR2 YFSETQ. The CDR3 sequence is CASSLDGNANYGYTF. In DNA, the CDR3 is TGCGCCAGCAGCTTGGATGGCAACGCTAACTATGGCTACACCTTC.

This clonotype was seen more than once but under ten times. V usage is TRBV10-3 and J usage is TRBJ2-5; D not certain. Per germline, CDR1 ENHRY and CDR2 SYGVKD. V gave up 11 bases and J gave up 5 bases, with 21 bases separating them. The CDR3 runs to 14 residues. In nucleotides, the CDR3 is TGTGCCGCTGGGTCGCCCCCGAGAGTGGAGACCCAGTACTTC. Translation gives CAAGSPPRVETQYF.

This clonotype was recorded a few times. V gene TRBV20-1 combines with J gene TRBJ2-5; perhaps TRBD2 as D (6 bases). The CDR3 consists of 14 residues. Looked up from germline, CDR1 is DFQATT and CDR2 is SNEGSKA (reference sequence). Between the trimmed V and J ends, which lost 6 bases and 2 bases, there was a span of 16 bases. The CDR3 nucleotides read TGCAGTGCCCCGGAGCGGGCGGAGCAAGAGACCCAGTACTTC. It codes for CSAPERAEQETQYF.

In its sample, this clonotype was seen a few times. The chain uses TRBV20-1 and TRBJ2-7; D not resolved. CDR3 length equals 13 residues. The germline V gene has CDR1 DFQATT and CDR2 SNEGSKA (reference sequence). V was clipped by 7 bases and J by 1 base, with 14 bases between them. CDR3 residues: CSGEGPGSYEQYF. The CDR3 coding sequence is TGCAGTGGAGAAGGGCCGGGTTCCTACGAGCAGTACTTC.

The chain links TRBV7-8 to TRBJ2-3; TRBD2 aligns across 11 bases. Losses at the gene ends were 5 bases for V and 3 bases for J; bases not matched to a gene: 7. The CDR3 contains 16 residues. Germline lookup yields CDR1 SGHVS and CDR2 FQNEAQ. The CDR3 nucleotides read TGTGCCAGCAGCCTGTTAGCGGGGGGGGCTACAGATACGCAGTATTTT. Amino acid sequence: CASSLLAGGATDTQYF.

This clonotype has only a few counts. V gene TRBV20-1 combines with J gene TRBJ1-1; 7 nucleotides align to TRBD1. This CDR3 contains 14 residues. Germline CDR1 and CDR2: DFQATT and SNEGSKA (reference sequence). J gave up 0 bases and V 6 bases, and 7 bases lay outside the gene matches. This CDR3 is CSAYRGGMNTEAFF. CDR3 bases: TGCAGTGCATACAGGGGAGGGATGAACACTGAAGCTTTCTTT.

This clonotype turned up a few times. The chain has TRBV15 and TRBJ2-7; a possible D gene is TRBD2 (7 bases). Trimming left V 4 bases short and J 1 base short, with 11 bases between. The CDR3 contains 14 residues. Germline V gives CDR1 LNHNV, CDR2 YYDKDF (reference sequence). This CDR3 reads CATSKGGESYEQYF. The CDR3 DNA sequence: TGTGCCACCAGCAAGGGGGGGGAATCCTACGAGCAGTACTTC.

This chain links TRBV9 with TRBJ2-5; D could derive from TRBD1 or TRBD2 (6 bases each). CDR1 SGDLS and CDR2 YYNGEE come from the germline V gene. This CDR3 has 15 amino acids. Trimming pared 0 bases from V and 0 bases from J, leaving 9 bases between. The CDR3 DNA reads TGTGCCAGCAGCGTAGGGGGGGCCCACCAAGAGACCCAGTACTTC. Its translation is CASSVGGAHQETQYF.